These 13 T cell receptor beta chains came from one sample sequenced in a study of OX40 agonist ivuxolimab in advanced cancers. TCRdb keeps only in-frame clones here, not all; method: immunoSEQ multiplex PCR. This sample has 30,000 to 35,000 clones, with roughly 80% found just once. The sample consisted of CD4+ or CD8+ T cells sorted from blood, taken in a trial of the OX40 agonist ivuxolimab. These receptors were obtained from an adult with an advanced solid tumor such as melanoma, head and neck, liver or kidney cancer.

Only a few counts were recorded for this clone. The chain joins TRBV19 to TRBJ1-5; D uncertain. Germline V CDR1 and CDR2: LNHDA, SQIVND (reference sequence). V was shortened by 5 bases and J by 0 bases, with 8 bases between the two germline ends. This CDR3 has 14 amino acids. The DNA for the CDR3 is TGTGCCAGTAGTGTGAATCCTAGCAATCAGCCCCAGCATTTT. Residues: CASSVNPSNQPQHF.

The chain employs TRBV30 and TRBJ1-2, with TRBD1 identical over 8 bases. Germline V gene data show CDR1 as GTSNPN and CDR2 as SVGIG (reference sequence). CDR3 length: 14 amino acids. With 2 bases clipped from V and 3 bases from J, the junction kept 5 bases outside the gene matches. The CDR3 here is CAWSTGTGHYGYTF. The CDR3 coding sequence is TGTGCCTGGAGTACCGGGACAGGCCACTATGGCTACACCTTC. The full variable domain, completed using reference TRBV30 and TRBJ1-2, is SQTIHQWPATLVQPVGSPLSLECTVEGTSNPNLYWYRQAAGRGLQLLFYSVGIGQISSEVPQNLSASRPQDRQFILSSKKLLLSDSGFYLCAWSTGTGHYGYTFGSGTRLTVV.

The V call is TRBV7-9, the J call TRBJ1-5, with unresolved D. CDR1 and CDR2 (germline): SEHNR, FQNEAQ (reference sequence). There are 15 residues in the CDR3. V was trimmed by 0 bases and J by 4 bases, leaving 10 bases between them. CDR3: CASSLAVAGNQPQHF. As DNA, the CDR3 is TGTGCCAGCAGCTTAGCGGTCGCGGGTAATCAGCCCCAGCATTTT.

This chain connects TRBV10-1 to TRBJ2-1; possibly TRBD2 for D (6 bases). The CDR3 has 15 amino acids. Germline V CDR1 and CDR2: WNHNN, SYGVQD (reference sequence). Trimming shortened V by 8 bases and J by 0 bases, and 14 bases separated the two germline ends. The CDR3 protein is CASPHSTSSYNEQFF. The CDR3 nucleotides read TGCGCCAGCCCACACTCGACTAGCTCCTACAATGAGCAGTTCTTC.

The CDR3 DNA reads TGCGCCAGCAGCCAGGGACTAGCGGGGGGCACGTACTTC. Its translation is CASSQGLAGGTYF. The V gene is TRBV5-1, the J gene TRBJ2-5; 15 nucleotides agree with TRBD2. Germline trimming cut 4 bases from V and 13 bases from J; bases unmatched to any gene: 5. Germline V gene lookup returns CDR1 SGHRS and CDR2 YFSETQ. This CDR3 has 13 amino acids.

The chain combines TRBV30 with TRBJ2-7, with 8 bases that match TRBD1. J was trimmed by 3 bases and V by 0 bases; bases with no gene match: 7. This CDR3 comprises 15 residues. Germline assignment: CDR1 GTSNPN and CDR2 SVGIG (reference sequence). The CDR3 DNA is TGTGCCTGGAGTGTTTCCCCGACAGGGGTCTACGAGCAGTACTTC. Translating gives CAWSVSPTGVYEQYF.

The chain recombines TRBV5-8 with TRBJ2-1, with 10 positions matching TRBD2. Trimming at V came to 0 bases and at J to 4 bases, leaving 4 bases not matched to a gene. The CDR3 totals 16 residues. Germline V gene sequence: CDR1 SGHTS, CDR2 YDEGEE. The DNA of the CDR3 is TGTGCCAGCAGCTTGGAATCAGCGGGGGGGTACAATGAGCAGTTCTTC. Its translation is CASSLESAGGYNEQFF.

This CDR3 reads CASSQQPSFMDGYTF. The CDR3 nucleotides are TGCGCCAGCAGCCAACAACCATCCTTTATGGATGGCTACACCTTC. The chain carries TRBV4-3 and TRBJ1-2; D ambiguous. The germline V gene encodes CDR1 LGHNA and CDR2 YSLEER. The CDR3 is 15 residues long. The V and J ends lost 2 bases and 6 bases respectively, with 16 bases between them.

The chain joins TRBV30 to TRBJ1-1; weak D call: TRBD1 (5 bases). Per germline, CDR1 GTSNPN and CDR2 SVGIG (reference sequence). V dropped 5 bases and J dropped 5 bases, with 6 bases sitting between them. The CDR3 has 10 amino acids. The CDR3 DNA follows: TGTGCCTGGGGGGCGACTGAAGCTTTCTTT. Translating it yields CAWGATEAFF.

The chain recombines TRBV2 with TRBJ1-2; 7 bases fit TRBD1. The J segment lost 2 bases and the V segment lost 6 bases, leaving 9 bases of the junction unmatched. The CDR3 totals 15 residues. The germline gives CDR1 SNHLY, CDR2 FYNNEI. CDR3 region: CASRWPGGPNYGYTF. CDR3 sequence (DNA): TGTGCCAGCAGGTGGCCAGGGGGACCGAACTATGGCTACACCTTC.

V usage is TRBV7-6 and J usage is TRBJ1-1; D not certain. The V end lost 5 bases, the J end lost 5 bases, and 9 bases lay between the germline ends. Germline values: CDR1 SGHVS, CDR2 FNYEAQ. The CDR3 totals 12 residues. The CDR3, as DNA: TGTGCCAGCAGCCCGGCGCGTACTGAAGCTTTCTTT. Translation: CASSPARTEAFF. The whole variable domain, filled in from reference TRBV7-6 and TRBJ1-1, reads GAGVSQSPRYKVTKRGQDVALRCDPISGHVSLYWYRQALGQGPEFLTYFNYEAQQDKSGLPNDRFSAERPEGSISTLTIQRTEQRDSAMYRCASSPARTEAFFGQGTRLTVV.

This chain's CDR3 is CASSVASGLYVEQYF. The CDR3 nucleotides are TGTGCCAGCAGCGTAGCTAGCGGCCTCTACGTAGAGCAGTACTTC. The chain recombines TRBV9 with TRBJ2-7; TRBD2 matches 7 bases. CDR3 size: 15 residues. The ends lost 0 bases at V and 7 bases at J; junction bases unmatched: 10. Germline V gene sequence: CDR1 SGDLS, CDR2 YYNGEE.

The chain has TRBV14 and TRBJ2-3; D unclear. Germline lookup yields CDR1 SGHDN and CDR2 FVKESK. With 0 bases removed from V and 3 bases from J, the gap between germline ends came to 7 bases. This CDR3 region has 14 residues. CDR3 protein: CASSQEYRTDTQYF. The CDR3 nucleotides read TGTGCCAGCAGCCAAGAATACCGGACAGATACGCAGTATTTT.